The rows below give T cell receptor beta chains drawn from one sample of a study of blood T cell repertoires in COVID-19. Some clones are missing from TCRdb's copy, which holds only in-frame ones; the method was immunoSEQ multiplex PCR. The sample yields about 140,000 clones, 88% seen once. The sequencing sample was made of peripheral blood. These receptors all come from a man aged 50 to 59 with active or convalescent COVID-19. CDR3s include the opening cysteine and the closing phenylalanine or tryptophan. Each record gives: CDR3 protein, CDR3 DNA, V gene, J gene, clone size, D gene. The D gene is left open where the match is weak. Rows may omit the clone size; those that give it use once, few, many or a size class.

CDR3 protein: CASSEDRGLTEAFF
CDR3 DNA: TGCGCCAGCAGCGAGGACAGGGGCCTCACTGAAGCTTTCTTT
V gene: TRBV5-1
J gene: TRBJ1-1
clone size: .
D gene: TRBD1

CDR3 protein: CASRGSGGFTEQFF
CDR3 DNA: TGTGCCAGCAGGGGTAGCGGGGGGTTCACTGAGCAGTTCTTC
V gene: TRBV25-1
J gene: TRBJ2-1
clone size: .
D gene: TRBD2

CDR3 protein: CASSSTVIYGYTF
CDR3 DNA: TGTGCCAGCTCCTCGACAGTTATCTATGGCTACACCTTC
V gene: TRBV6-5
J gene: TRBJ1-2
clone size: .
D gene: .

CDR3 protein: CASSSLAGTGLYEQYF
CDR3 DNA: TGTGCCAGCAGCTCCCTAGCCGGGACAGGACTCTACGAGCAGTACTTC
V gene: TRBV14
J gene: TRBJ2-7
clone size: .
D gene: TRBD1

CDR3 protein: CASTNLGVGTEQFF
CDR3 DNA: TGTGCCAGCACCAACTTGGGGGTAGGGACAGAGCAGTTCTTC
V gene: TRBV2
J gene: TRBJ2-1
clone size: .
D gene: .

CDR3 protein: CASSDPGTGVVQPQHF
CDR3 DNA: TGTGCCAGCAGTGACCCCGGGACAGGGGTTGTTCAGCCCCAGCATTTT
V gene: TRBV2
J gene: TRBJ1-5
clone size: .
D gene: TRBD1

CDR3 protein: CASSPSTGTSIGYTF
CDR3 DNA: TGTGCCAGCTCCCCCTCCACAGGAACTTCTATAGGCTACACCTTC
V gene: TRBV28
J gene: TRBJ1-2
clone size: .
D gene: .

CDR3 protein: CASRSYATTSSEAFF
CDR3 DNA: TGCGCCAGCAGATCTTACGCCACTACCTCTAGTGAAGCTTTCTTT
V gene: TRBV5-1
J gene: TRBJ1-1
clone size: .
D gene: .

CDR3 protein: CASSKSSNSNQPQHF
CDR3 DNA: TGTGCCAGTAGTAAGAGTTCAAATAGCAATCAGCCCCAGCATTTT
V gene: TRBV19
J gene: TRBJ1-5
clone size: .
D gene: .

CDR3 protein: CASNPGRQSYEQYF
CDR3 DNA: TGTGCCAGCAACCCCGGCAGGCAATCCTACGAGCAGTACTTC
V gene: TRBV7-9
J gene: TRBJ2-7
clone size: .
D gene: .

CDR3 protein: CASSLQGGQPQHF
CDR3 DNA: TGTGCCAGCAGCTTACAGGGCGGTCAGCCCCAGCATTTT
V gene: TRBV9
J gene: TRBJ1-5
clone size: .
D gene: .

CDR3 protein: CASSDPGQGANQPQHF
CDR3 DNA: TGTGCCAGCAGCGACCCGGGACAGGGGGCGAATCAGCCCCAGCATTTT
V gene: TRBV28
J gene: TRBJ1-5
clone size: .
D gene: TRBD1

CDR3 protein: CASSVSSGTYNEQFF
CDR3 DNA: TGTGCCAGCAGCGTATCTAGCGGAACCTACAATGAGCAGTTCTTC
V gene: TRBV9
J gene: TRBJ2-1
clone size: .
D gene: TRBD2

CDR3 protein: CASSPGQSYEQYF
CDR3 DNA: TGTGCCAGCAGTCCGGGACAGTCCTACGAGCAGTACTTC
V gene: TRBV12-3/TRBV12-4
J gene: TRBJ2-7
clone size: .
D gene: TRBD1

CDR3 protein: CASSLFSGRAFDEQYF
CDR3 DNA: TGTGCCAGCAGTCTCTTTAGCGGGAGGGCCTTCGACGAGCAGTACTTC
V gene: TRBV2
J gene: TRBJ2-7
clone size: .
D gene: TRBD2

CDR3 protein: CASSEEQGGLLSNQPQHF
CDR3 DNA: TGTGCCAGCAGTGAAGAACAGGGGGGCCTTCTTAGCAATCAGCCCCAGCATTTT
V gene: TRBV6-1
J gene: TRBJ1-5
clone size: .
D gene: TRBD1

CDR3 protein: CASSYSGTGQETQYF
CDR3 DNA: TGTGCCAGCAGTTACTCCGGGACAGGACAAGAGACCCAGTACTTC
V gene: TRBV6-6
J gene: TRBJ2-5
clone size: .
D gene: TRBD1

CDR3 protein: CASSTSGLAGGLYEQYF
CDR3 DNA: TGTGCCAGCAGTACCTCGGGACTAGCGGGAGGCTTATACGAGCAGTACTTC
V gene: TRBV2
J gene: TRBJ2-7
clone size: few
D gene: TRBD2

CDR3 protein: CASSAPTSGTHEQFF
CDR3 DNA: TGTGCCAGCAGTGCCCCGACTAGCGGGACCCATGAGCAGTTCTTC
V gene: TRBV6-6
J gene: TRBJ2-1
clone size: .
D gene: TRBD2

CDR3 protein: CATSDRQGPRTDTQYF
CDR3 DNA: TGTGCCACCAGTGACCGACAGGGACCGCGGACAGATACGCAGTATTTT
V gene: TRBV24-1
J gene: TRBJ2-3
clone size: few
D gene: TRBD1

CDR3 protein: CSVAQRSSYNEQFF
CDR3 DNA: TGCAGCGTTGCCCAGCGGAGCTCCTACAATGAGCAGTTCTTC
V gene: TRBV29-1
J gene: TRBJ2-1
clone size: .
D gene: .

CDR3 protein: CASQTGTDTQYF
CDR3 DNA: TGTGCCAGCCAAACAGGCACAGATACGCAGTATTTT
V gene: TRBV7-2
J gene: TRBJ2-3
clone size: few
D gene: .

CDR3 protein: CASSFGGSFYNEQFF
CDR3 DNA: TGTGCCAGCAGTTTCGGCGGGAGTTTCTACAATGAGCAGTTCTTC
V gene: TRBV6-2/TRBV6-3
J gene: TRBJ2-1
clone size: .
D gene: TRBD2

CDR3 protein: CASRLTGDFYNEQFF
CDR3 DNA: TGTGCCAGCAGGCTCACAGGAGATTTCTACAATGAGCAGTTCTTC
V gene: TRBV6-5
J gene: TRBJ2-1
clone size: .
D gene: .

CDR3 protein: CASSLRSGLSSYEQYF
CDR3 DNA: TGTGCCAGCAGTTTAAGGTCAGGGCTGAGCTCCTACGAGCAGTACTTC
V gene: TRBV27
J gene: TRBJ2-7
clone size: .
D gene: .

CDR3 protein: CASRPGQRSYEQYF
CDR3 DNA: TGTGCCAGCAGGCCGGGACAACGATCCTACGAGCAGTACTTC
V gene: TRBV27
J gene: TRBJ2-7
clone size: few
D gene: .

CDR3 protein: CASSLGEGLGAPLHF
CDR3 DNA: TGTGCCAGCAGCTTAGGGGAGGGTTTGGGGGCACCCCTCCACTTT
V gene: TRBV7-2
J gene: TRBJ1-6
clone size: .
D gene: .

CDR3 protein: CASSRGTGGNYEQYF
CDR3 DNA: TGTGCCAGCAGTCGGGGCACAGGGGGGAACTACGAGCAGTACTTC
V gene: TRBV27
J gene: TRBJ2-7
clone size: .
D gene: TRBD1

CDR3 protein: CASSRDSSRKKLFF
CDR3 DNA: TGTGCCAGCAGTCGGGACAGCTCGCGAAAAAAACTGTTTTTT
V gene: TRBV6-5
J gene: TRBJ1-4
clone size: .
D gene: TRBD1

CDR3 protein: CASRDTGGTEAFF
CDR3 DNA: TGTGCCAGCAGGGACACAGGCGGCACTGAAGCTTTCTTT
V gene: TRBV28
J gene: TRBJ1-1
clone size: once
D gene: .

CDR3 protein: CASRRQGDSRTGELFF
CDR3 DNA: TGTGCCAGTAGACGACAGGGGGATTCGAGAACCGGGGAGCTGTTTTTT
V gene: TRBV19
J gene: TRBJ2-2
clone size: .
D gene: TRBD1

CDR3 protein: CASSTDRLSYGYTF
CDR3 DNA: TGTGCCAGCAGCACGGACAGGCTCTCCTATGGCTACACCTTC
V gene: TRBV5-5
J gene: TRBJ1-2
clone size: .
D gene: TRBD1

CDR3 protein: CALGVGGETQYF
CDR3 DNA: TGTGCCCTCGGCGTGGGGGGTGAGACCCAGTACTTC
V gene: TRBV28
J gene: TRBJ2-5
clone size: .
D gene: .

CDR3 protein: CASSFRGNTEAFF
CDR3 DNA: TGTGCCAGCAGTTTCAGAGGGAACACTGAAGCTTTCTTT
V gene: TRBV28
J gene: TRBJ1-1
clone size: .
D gene: .

CDR3 protein: CASSRVRGKNTEAFF
CDR3 DNA: TGCGCCAGCAGTCGGGTCAGGGGGAAGAACACTGAAGCTTTCTTT
V gene: TRBV23-1
J gene: TRBJ1-1
clone size: .
D gene: TRBD1

CDR3 protein: CASRAGNGNQPQHF
CDR3 DNA: TGTGCCAGCAGGGCGGGGAATGGAAATCAGCCCCAGCATTTT
V gene: TRBV6-5
J gene: TRBJ1-5
clone size: .
D gene: .

CDR3 protein: CATSRLLAGGLSTDTQYF
CDR3 DNA: TGTGCCACCAGCAGGTTACTAGCGGGAGGGCTCAGCACAGATACGCAGTATTTT
V gene: TRBV15
J gene: TRBJ2-3
clone size: .
D gene: TRBD2

CDR3 protein: CASSFQVSDTQYF
CDR3 DNA: TGTGCCAGCAGCTTCCAGGTCTCAGATACGCAGTATTTT
V gene: TRBV5-8
J gene: TRBJ2-3
clone size: .
D gene: .

CDR3 protein: CASTTIRLVLSNQPQHF
CDR3 DNA: TGTGCCAGCACCACAATTCGGCTAGTCCTTAGCAATCAGCCCCAGCATTTT
V gene: TRBV28
J gene: TRBJ1-5
clone size: .
D gene: .

CDR3 protein: CASSVKSRWTEAFF
CDR3 DNA: TGTGCCAGCAGTGTAAAGTCGAGATGGACTGAAGCTTTCTTT
V gene: TRBV2
J gene: TRBJ1-1
clone size: few
D gene: .

CDR3 protein: CASSFVLGTLSYEQYF
CDR3 DNA: TGTGCCAGCAGTTTCGTATTGGGGACTCTCTCCTACGAGCAGTACTTC
V gene: TRBV27
J gene: TRBJ2-7
clone size: .
D gene: .

CDR3 protein: CASSIPRTGPYEQYF
CDR3 DNA: TGTGCCAGTAGTATCCCCCGGACAGGTCCCTACGAGCAGTACTTC
V gene: TRBV19
J gene: TRBJ2-7
clone size: .
D gene: TRBD1

CDR3 protein: CASSTQGARGYGYTF
CDR3 DNA: TGTGCCAGCAGTACCCAGGGGGCGCGGGGCTATGGCTACACCTTC
V gene: TRBV28
J gene: TRBJ1-2
clone size: once
D gene: TRBD1

CDR3 protein: CASSPLTSVNTGELFF
CDR3 DNA: TGTGCCAGCTCACCATTAACTAGCGTGAACACCGGGGAGCTGTTTTTT
V gene: TRBV18
J gene: TRBJ2-2
clone size: .
D gene: TRBD2

CDR3 protein: CASSLRREGGELFF
CDR3 DNA: TGTGCCAGCAGCTTACGGCGGGAGGGCGGGGAGCTGTTTTTT
V gene: TRBV7-8
J gene: TRBJ2-2
clone size: .
D gene: TRBD2

CDR3 protein: CASSAGIEQYF
CDR3 DNA: TGTGCCAGTAGTGCCGGGATCGAGCAGTACTTC
V gene: TRBV19
J gene: TRBJ2-7
clone size: .
D gene: .

CDR3 protein: CASTRTGTPGVAGELFF
CDR3 DNA: TGTGCCAGCACGAGAACCGGGACACCTGGAGTGGCCGGGGAGCTGTTTTTT
V gene: TRBV25-1
J gene: TRBJ2-2
clone size: .
D gene: .

CDR3 protein: CASSYTSNSPLHF
CDR3 DNA: TGTGCCAGCAGTTACACCTCGAATTCACCCCTCCACTTT
V gene: TRBV27
J gene: TRBJ1-6
clone size: .
D gene: .

CDR3 protein: CASSQSGYTGELFF
CDR3 DNA: TGCGCCAGCAGCCAAAGCGGATACACCGGGGAGCTGTTTTTT
V gene: TRBV4-1
J gene: TRBJ2-2
clone size: once
D gene: .

CDR3 protein: CASSFSGVFGNEQYF
CDR3 DNA: TGTGCCAGCAGCTTTTCAGGGGTATTCGGTAACGAGCAGTACTTC
V gene: TRBV7-2
J gene: TRBJ2-7
clone size: .
D gene: .

CDR3 protein: CASSLRGQVRDEQFF
CDR3 DNA: TGTGCCAGCAGTCTGAGGGGACAGGTTAGGGATGAGCAGTTCTTC
V gene: TRBV27
J gene: TRBJ2-1
clone size: .
D gene: TRBD1

CDR3 protein: CSVDRWGQGSDTQYF
CDR3 DNA: TGCAGCGTTGATAGGTGGGGACAGGGTTCAGATACGCAGTATTTT
V gene: TRBV29-1
J gene: TRBJ2-3
clone size: once
D gene: TRBD1

CDR3 protein: CASSQETTGSSGNTIYF
CDR3 DNA: TGTGCCAGCAGCCAAGAGACGACAGGTTCCTCTGGAAACACCATATATTTT
V gene: TRBV4-2
J gene: TRBJ1-3
clone size: .
D gene: .

CDR3 protein: CASSPEGYSNQPQHF
CDR3 DNA: TGTGCCAGCTCACCAGAGGGATATAGCAATCAGCCCCAGCATTTT
V gene: TRBV18
J gene: TRBJ1-5
clone size: .
D gene: .

CDR3 protein: CASNNGQGGYSYEQYF
CDR3 DNA: TGCGCCAGCAACAACGGACAGGGGGGCTATTCCTACGAGCAGTACTTC
V gene: TRBV5-1
J gene: TRBJ2-7
clone size: .
D gene: TRBD1